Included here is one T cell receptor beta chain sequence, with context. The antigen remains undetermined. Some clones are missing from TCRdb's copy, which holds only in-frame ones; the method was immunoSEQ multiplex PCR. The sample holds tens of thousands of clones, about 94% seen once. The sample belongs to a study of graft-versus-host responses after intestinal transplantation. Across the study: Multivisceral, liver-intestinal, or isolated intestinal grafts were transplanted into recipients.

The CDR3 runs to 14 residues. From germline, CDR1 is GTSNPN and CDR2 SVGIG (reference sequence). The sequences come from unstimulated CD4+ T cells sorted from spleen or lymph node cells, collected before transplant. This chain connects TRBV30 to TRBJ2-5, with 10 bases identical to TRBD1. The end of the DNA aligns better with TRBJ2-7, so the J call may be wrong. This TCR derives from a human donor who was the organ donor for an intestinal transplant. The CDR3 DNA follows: TGTGCCTGGAGCCGGGGGACAGGGGCCTACGAGCAGTACTTC. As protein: CAWSRGTGAYEQYF.